The entry below gives a single T cell receptor (beta chain) sequence along with its context. This receptor's antigen is unknown. No much larger clone is present one base from it, and per-base qualities are unavailable. The sample's time point, from its label and the paper: pre-treatment sample, taken before nivolumab and TIL therapy. Between October 2017 and early 2020, a dual-center phase I trial enrolled adults who had stage 4 NSCLC. Samples were obtained from a single-arm, open-label phase I trial in which tumor-infiltrating lymphocyte therapy with nivolumab was evaluated in advanced non-small cell lung cancer. Blood mononuclear cells from EDTA tubes were isolated by Ficoll gradient, snap-frozen as pellets, and DNA was extracted with a Qiagen mini-prep kit. Using bias-controlled multiplex PCR with the immunoSEQ v3 hsTCRB kit, the TCR beta CDR3 regions were amplified from genomic DNA. TCR libraries were sequenced on an Illumina NextSeq 500 to approximately 2 million read pairs for survey level or roughly 5-6.5 million for deep level. Per the original workflow: Clonality was reported by immunoSEQ Analyzer software, which also assigned V, D and J genes and filtered out non-productive sequences. Repertoires were compared using productive Simpson clonality and Morisita overlap index of productive TRB rearrangements between infused TIL and blood. The absolute count of a clonotype in blood was estimated by multiplying the lymphocyte count by the CD3+ fraction and by the productive frequency of the clone. The immuneACCESS repertoire file appears here via TCRdb, limited to in-frame rearrangements. These files lack a portion of the clones; in checked studies, under half of the deficit traces to unresolved V genes, and the cause of the others is not known. V, J and clone size derive from that table, while D and trimming were established from the DNA sequence. Within this sample are about 60,000 clones, with 69% of them counted one time only. The ten largest make up approximately 7% of the sample.

This sample is part of a study of TIL therapy for anti-PD-1-resistant metastatic lung cancer (dated by TCRdb to the early 2020s). Regarding the research as a whole: Tumors were harvested before any PD-1/PD-L1 blockade; patients then received nivolumab, and those progressing received lymphodepletion, expanded TIL infusion and IL-2. Enrolled patients had a median age of approximately 49 years (range roughly 35-85) and a median tumor PD-L1 proportion score of 6% to 6.5%. The cohort was predominantly lung adenocarcinoma, with four EGFR-mutant and two ALK-rearranged tumors, and half of patients were current or former smokers. A median non-synonymous tumor mutation burden of under 1.9 mutations per megabase was determined across the cohort by whole-exome sequencing. Tumor and peripheral blood T cell receptor beta sequencing was used to track clonotypes across tumor, expanded TIL product and serial blood samples. The investigation overall reported the following: The study protocol defined all tumor marker inferences as exploratory. Infused TIL clonotypes partially replaced the baseline peripheral repertoire then decayed over months, with no apparent association between persistence and response. The cohort was highly selected, including more treatment-naive, never-smoker and oncogene-addicted patients than is typical, which limits generalizability.

The CDR3 runs 13 amino acids, cysteine and phenylalanine included. CDR3 DNA only is kept here, 39 bases in frame from base 1. Per the germline V gene, MNHEY is the CDR1 and SVGAGI is the CDR2. The junction shows trimming of 6 bases on V and 7 bases on J, plus 16 bases between the germline ends. The material was blood, obtained at baseline. This TCR was recovered from a person between 25 and 79 years old with non-small cell lung cancer. Recombination joined TRBV6-5 with TRBJ2-7; no D segment can be confidently identified. The bases read TGTGCCAGCAGGTCACCGGACCGGCGGGAGCAGTACTTC. This encodes CASRSPDRREQYF.